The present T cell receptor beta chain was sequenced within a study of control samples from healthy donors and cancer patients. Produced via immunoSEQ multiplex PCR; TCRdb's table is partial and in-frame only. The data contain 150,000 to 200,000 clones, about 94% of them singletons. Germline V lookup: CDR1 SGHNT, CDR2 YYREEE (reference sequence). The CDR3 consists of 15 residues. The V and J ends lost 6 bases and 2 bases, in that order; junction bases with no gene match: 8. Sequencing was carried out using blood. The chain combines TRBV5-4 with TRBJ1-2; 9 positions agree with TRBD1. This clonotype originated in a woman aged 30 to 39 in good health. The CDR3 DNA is TGTGCCAGCACCCGCCAAGACAGGGGGAACTATGGCTACACCTTC. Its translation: CASTRQDRGNYGYTF. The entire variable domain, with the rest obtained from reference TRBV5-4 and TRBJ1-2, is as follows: ETGVTQSPTHLIKTRGQQVTLRCSSQSGHNTVSWYQQALGQGPQFIFQYYREEENGRGNFPPRFSGLQFPNYSSELNVNALELDDSALYLCASTRQDRGNYGYTFGSGTRLTVV.